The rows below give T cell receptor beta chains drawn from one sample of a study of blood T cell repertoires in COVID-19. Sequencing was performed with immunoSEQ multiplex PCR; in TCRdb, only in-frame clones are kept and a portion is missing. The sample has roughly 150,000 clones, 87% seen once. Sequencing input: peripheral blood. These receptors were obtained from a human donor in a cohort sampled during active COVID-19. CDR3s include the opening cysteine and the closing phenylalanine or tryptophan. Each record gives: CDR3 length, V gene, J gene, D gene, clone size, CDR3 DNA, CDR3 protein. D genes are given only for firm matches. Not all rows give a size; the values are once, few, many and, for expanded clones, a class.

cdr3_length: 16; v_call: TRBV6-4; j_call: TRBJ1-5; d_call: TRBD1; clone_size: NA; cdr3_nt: TGTGCCAGCAGGGAATACAGGGGGCGCAGCAATCAGCCCCAGCATTTT; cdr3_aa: CASREYRGRSNQPQHF
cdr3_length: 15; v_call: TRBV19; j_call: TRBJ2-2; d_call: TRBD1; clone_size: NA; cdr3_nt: TGTGCCAGTAGAACCGGGACAGGGCTCACCGGGGAGCTGTTTTTT; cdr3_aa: CASRTGTGLTGELFF
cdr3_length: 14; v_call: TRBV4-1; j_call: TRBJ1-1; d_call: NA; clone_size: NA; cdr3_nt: TGCGCCAGCAGGGCCGGAGCAGCGAACACTGAAGCTTTCTTT; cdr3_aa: CASRAGAANTEAFF
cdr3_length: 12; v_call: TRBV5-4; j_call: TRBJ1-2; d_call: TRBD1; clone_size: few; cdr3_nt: TGTGCCAGCAGCATACAGGGGAGGGGCTACACCTTC; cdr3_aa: CASSIQGRGYTF
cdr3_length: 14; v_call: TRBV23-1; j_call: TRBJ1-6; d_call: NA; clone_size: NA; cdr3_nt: TGCGCCAGGTCCAGGGGAGGGTATAATTCACCCCTCCACTTT; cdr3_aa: CARSRGGYNSPLHF
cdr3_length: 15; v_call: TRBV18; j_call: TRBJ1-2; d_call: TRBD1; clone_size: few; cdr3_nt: TGTGCCAGCTCACCAACTTCGGACAGGGGCTATGGCTACACCTTC; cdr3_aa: CASSPTSDRGYGYTF
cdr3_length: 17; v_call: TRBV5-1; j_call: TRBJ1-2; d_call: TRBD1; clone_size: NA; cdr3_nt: TGCGCCAGCAGCTTGGAGGGCTTCAGGGGGCGAGGTAATGGCTACACCTTC; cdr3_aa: CASSLEGFRGRGNGYTF
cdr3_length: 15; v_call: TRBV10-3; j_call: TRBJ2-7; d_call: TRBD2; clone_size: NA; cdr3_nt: TGTGCCATCAGTGATCCCCTAGCGGGAGACGACGAGCAGTACTTC; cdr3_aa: CAISDPLAGDDEQYF
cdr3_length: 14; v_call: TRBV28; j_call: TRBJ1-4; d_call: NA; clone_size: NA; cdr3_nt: TGTGCCAGCAGTTTAACCGGGAATTATGAAAAACTGTTTTTT; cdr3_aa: CASSLTGNYEKLFF
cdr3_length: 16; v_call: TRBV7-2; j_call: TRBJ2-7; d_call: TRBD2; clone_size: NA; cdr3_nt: TGTGCCAGCAGCCCCGGGTGGGAGGGGCGGGGCTCCGAGCAGTACTTC; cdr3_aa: CASSPGWEGRGSEQYF
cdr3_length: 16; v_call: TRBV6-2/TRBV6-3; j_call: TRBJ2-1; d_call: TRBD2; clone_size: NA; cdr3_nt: TGTGCCAGCAGTGGGACTAGCGGAGCTACCTACAATGAGCAGTTCTTC; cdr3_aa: CASSGTSGATYNEQFF
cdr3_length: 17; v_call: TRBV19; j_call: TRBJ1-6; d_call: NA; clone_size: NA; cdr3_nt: TGTGCCAGTAGTATAGACCATGACAGCTCCTATAATTCACCCCTCCACTTT; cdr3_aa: CASSIDHDSSYNSPLHF
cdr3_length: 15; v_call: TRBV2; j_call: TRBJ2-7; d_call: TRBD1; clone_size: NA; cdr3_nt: TGTGCCAGCGGCGGACAGGCGAAATACGGCGGGGAGCAGTACTTC; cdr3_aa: CASGGQAKYGGEQYF
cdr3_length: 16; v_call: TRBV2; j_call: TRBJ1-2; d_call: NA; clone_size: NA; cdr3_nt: TGTGCCAGCAGAACTGATGGACAGCCGGTCGACTATGGCTACACCTTC; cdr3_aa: CASRTDGQPVDYGYTF
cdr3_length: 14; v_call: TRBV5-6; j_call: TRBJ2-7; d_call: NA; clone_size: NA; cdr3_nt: TGTGCCAGCAGCTTATTCTTCGCGAACTACGAGCAGTACTTC; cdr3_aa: CASSLFFANYEQYF
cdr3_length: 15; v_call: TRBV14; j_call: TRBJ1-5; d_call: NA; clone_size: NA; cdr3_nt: TGTGCCAGCAGCCACGGGACAATCTACAATCAGCCCCAGCATTTT; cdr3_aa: CASSHGTIYNQPQHF
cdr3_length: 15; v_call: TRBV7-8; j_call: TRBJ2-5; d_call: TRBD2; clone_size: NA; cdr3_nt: TGTGCCAGCAGCTTAGTCACGGGAGGGCCGGAGACCCAGTACTTC; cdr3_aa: CASSLVTGGPETQYF